The 21 T cell receptor beta chains below all came from one sample that was sequenced in a study of blood T cell repertoires in COVID-19. The data were produced by immunoSEQ multiplex PCR, yet TCRdb's version contains in-frame clones alone and is incomplete. The sample lists 100,000 to 150,000 clones, around 85% occurring once. Sequencing was carried out using peripheral blood. The source is a woman of 80 years or more with COVID-19, enrolled during active disease.

CDR3 amino acids: CASSPGLAGAETQYF. The CDR3 region has the DNA TGTGCCAGCAGCCCGGGACTAGCGGGAGCAGAGACCCAGTACTTC. The gene calls are TRBV7-2 and TRBJ2-5; 14 nucleotides agree with TRBD2. J was trimmed by 4 bases and V by 5 bases; bases with no gene match: 3. The CDR3 has 15 amino acids. Per germline, CDR1 SGHTA and CDR2 FQGNSA.

This clone turned up a few times. The chain recombines TRBV28 with TRBJ1-2; TRBD1 matches at 7 bases. Germline CDR1 is MDHEN and CDR2 is SYDVKM. The CDR3 is made up of 13 amino acids. Unmatched junction bases numbered 7, after V lost 4 bases and J lost 8 bases. In DNA form, the CDR3 reads TGTGCCAGCAGTTCGACAGGGAGACTCGGCTACACCTTC. Its translation is CASSSTGRLGYTF.

The V call is TRBV19, the J call TRBJ1-6, with 9 bases lining up with TRBD1. The ends lost 6 bases at V and 6 bases at J; junction bases unmatched: 9. Germline V gene data show CDR1 as LNHDA and CDR2 as SQIVND (reference sequence). This CDR3 comprises 16 residues. The DNA for the CDR3 is TGTGCCAGTAGCGTCTTCGGGACAGGGAGTAATTCACCCCTCCACTTT. Residues: CASSVFGTGSNSPLHF. Based on the CDR3 plus reference TRBV19 and TRBJ1-6, the full variable domain is DGGITQSPKYLFRKEGQNVTLSCEQNLNHDAMYWYRQDPGQGLRLIYYSQIVNDFQKGDIAEGYSVSREKKESFPLTVTSAQKNPTAFYLCASSVFGTGSNSPLHFGNGTRLTVT.

This clone was detected only once. V gene TRBV28 combines with J gene TRBJ2-7; possible D gene TRBD2, 6 bases. The germline V gene has CDR1 MDHEN and CDR2 SYDVKM. The CDR3 totals 13 residues. V shed 8 bases and J shed 2 bases, with 13 bases lying between them. CDR3 nucleotide sequence: TGTGCCAGCGAGGAAACGGGAGCCTACGAGCAGTACTTC. Translation gives CASEETGAYEQYF.

This chain connects TRBV21-1 to TRBJ2-5; the table's D call of TRBD2 was not tested on the DNA. TRBV21-1 is noted as a pseudogene. The CDR3 consists of 15 residues. CDR3 amino acids: CASPTSGGAEETQYF. CDR3 nucleotides: TGTGCCAGCCCGACTAGCGGGGGAGCGGAGGAGACCCAGTACTTC.

The J gene is TRBJ1-4, the V gene TRBV19; no clear D. This CDR3 contains 12 residues. From germline, CDR1 is LNHDA and CDR2 SQIVND (reference sequence). The V end was cut by 7 bases, the J end by 13 bases, with 16 bases between. In DNA form, the CDR3 reads TGTGCCAGTACCCTCCCCGACGGAGTACTGTTTTTT. It specifies CASTLPDGVLFF.

The J gene is TRBJ1-4, the V gene TRBV19; no definite D call. The germline gives CDR1 LNHDA, CDR2 SQIVND (reference sequence). The CDR3 sequence is 14 residues long. Trimming left V 5 bases short and J 7 bases short, with 14 bases between. The CDR3 DNA is TGTGCCAGTAGTTTAAGAGGCGGGGTTGAAAAACTGTTTTTT. It specifies CASSLRGGVEKLFF.

The CDR3, as DNA: TGTGCCAGCCGCCGTTGGCGGGATACTTACACCGGGGAGCTGTTTTTT. Translation gives CASRRWRDTYTGELFF. This chain joins TRBV7-9 and TRBJ2-2, with a possible D match to TRBD2 (6 bases). Trimming stripped 8 bases from V and 3 bases from J, with 19 bases between. CDR3 length: 16 residues. Germline V lookup: CDR1 SEHNR, CDR2 FQNEAQ (reference sequence).

This clone appeared a single time. The gene calls are TRBV2 and TRBJ1-6; D is undetermined. The germline V gene encodes CDR1 SNHLY and CDR2 FYNNEI. Trimming removed 6 bases at V and 5 bases at J, with 8 bases between. The CDR3 is made up of 13 amino acids. The CDR3 nucleotides read TGTGCCAGCAGCGTACAGAATAATTCACCCCTCCACTTT. This sequence encodes CASSVQNNSPLHF.

The sample holds one count of this clone. This rearrangement joins TRBV14 to TRBJ2-2, with 12 bases fitting TRBD2. From germline, CDR1 is SGHDN and CDR2 FVKESK. The CDR3 has 16 residues. Trimming at V came to 2 bases and at J to 7 bases, leaving 5 bases not matched to a gene. The CDR3 here is CASSQRLAGAGGELFF. Here the CDR3 DNA reads TGTGCCAGCAGCCAACGACTAGCGGGAGCCGGCGGGGAGCTGTTTTTT.

The chain recombines TRBV5-1 with TRBJ2-2, with 9 bases fitting TRBD2. The V gene end was trimmed by 3 bases and the J gene end by 0 bases; junction bases not matched to a gene: 0. This CDR3 contains 15 residues. CDR1 is SGHRS, CDR2 YFSETQ, per germline. The CDR3 region has the DNA TGCGCCAGCAGCTGGACTAGCGCGAACACCGGGGAGCTGTTTTTT. It yields the protein CASSWTSANTGELFF.

The CDR3 DNA is TGTGCCAGCAGCGTAGGGTTCAGGGGCGAGGAGACCCAGTACTTC. Amino acids: CASSVGFRGEETQYF. The rearrangement links TRBV9 to TRBJ2-5; maybe TRBD1 (6 bases). The CDR3 runs to 15 residues. Per the germline V gene, CDR1 is SGDLS and CDR2 is YYNGEE. V gave up 0 bases and J gave up 5 bases, with 14 bases separating them.

V and J are TRBV3-1 (or the pseudogene TRBV3-2) and TRBJ1-6; no definite D call. Trimming shortened V by 0 bases and J by 10 bases, and 13 bases separated the two germline ends. The CDR3 length is 15 residues. Germline V gene sequence: CDR1 LGHDT, CDR2 YNNKEL (reference sequence). The CDR3, as DNA: TGTGCCAGCAGCCAAGACTTAGGGAGCGGATCACCCCTCCACTTT. Encoded protein: CASSQDLGSGSPLHF.

The sample holds one count of this clone. The rearrangement uses TRBV2 and TRBJ2-1, with TRBD2 identical over 8 bases. Trimming at V came to 6 bases and at J to 2 bases, leaving 9 bases not matched to a gene. This CDR3 region has 16 residues. Germline V gene lookup returns CDR1 SNHLY and CDR2 FYNNEI. The CDR3 region is CASSIGTRDAYNEQFF. CDR3 DNA sequence: TGTGCCAGCAGCATCGGGACTAGAGACGCCTACAATGAGCAGTTCTTC.

This clone was found a few times. The junction does not match germline at one end; this may be a read error. This sequence joins TRBV14 and TRBJ2-7, with a weak D call TRBD1 (7 bases). CDR3 size: 15 residues. In germline, CDR1 is SGHDN, CDR2 FVKESK. The CDR3 loop reads CASSQGGTVAYEQYF. CDR3 bases: TGTGCCAGCAGTCAAGGAGGGACAGTTGCCTACGAGCAGTACTTC. Full variable domain (outside the CDR3, taken from reference TRBV14 and TRBJ2-7): EAGVTQFPSHSVIEKGQTVTLRCDPISGHDNLYWYRRVMGKEIKFLLHFVKESKQDESGMPNNRFLAERTGGTYSTLKVQPAELEDSGVYFCASSQGGTVAYEQYFGPGTRLTVT.

In nucleotides, the CDR3 is TGTGCCAGCAGTGAACCCCCCCCAGGGAATACGCAGTATTTT. Its translation is CASSEPPPGNTQYF. V and J are TRBV25-1 and TRBJ2-3; possibly TRBD1 for D (5 bases). The CDR3 totals 14 residues. Germline CDR1 and CDR2: MGHDK and SYGVNS. Trimming shortened V by 2 bases and J by 7 bases, and 13 bases separated the two germline ends.

V is TRBV27 and J is TRBJ2-7, with TRBD1 identical over 7 bases. The CDR3 sequence is 16 residues long. CDR1 is MNHEY, CDR2 SMNVEV, per germline (reference sequence). After removal of 6 bases from V and 3 bases from J, the junction contained 14 bases not matched to a gene. The CDR3 here is CASRPRGGSSNYEQYF. In DNA, the CDR3 is TGTGCCAGCAGACCCAGAGGGGGCTCCTCTAACTACGAGCAGTACTTC.

This rearrangement joins TRBV28 to TRBJ2-5; TRBD2 might be the D (5 bases). The V end lost 6 bases, the J end lost 3 bases, and 14 bases lay between the germline ends. This CDR3 has 14 residues. Germline CDR1 and CDR2: MDHEN and SYDVKM. CDR3 nucleotide sequence: TGTGCCAGCAGCCAACTCGGGAAGGAAGAGACCCAGTACTTC. Amino acids: CASSQLGKEETQYF. The full variable domain, with the rest looked up from reference TRBV28 and TRBJ2-5, is DVKVTQSSRYLVKRTGEKVFLECVQDMDHENMFWYRQDPGLGLRLIYFSYDVKMKEKGDIPEGYSVSREKKERFSLILESASTNQTSMYLCASSQLGKEETQYFGPGTRLLVL.

This clone came up a few times. V is TRBV5-1 and J is TRBJ2-1; 12 bases match TRBD1. The trim removed 4 bases at V and 8 bases at J, leaving 7 bases unmatched. Germline assignment: CDR1 SGHRS and CDR2 YFSETQ. The CDR3 runs to 15 residues. CDR3 region: CASSDTGTGGYEQFF. CDR3 sequence (DNA): TGCGCCAGCAGCGATACCGGGACAGGGGGCTATGAGCAGTTCTTC.

As for this clone: The sample contains more than one DNA sequence encoding this CDR3. The chain uses TRBV7-2 and TRBJ2-7, with TRBD1 as a possible D gene (6 bases). CDR3 length: 14 residues. Germline CDR1 and CDR2: SGHTA and FQGNSA. Trimming took off 1 base at V and 1 base at J, with 8 bases between the two ends. Here the CDR3 DNA reads TGTGCCAGCAGCTTAGATCAGGGGTCCTACGAGCAGTACTTC. This codes for CASSLDQGSYEQYF.

As DNA, the CDR3 is TGTGCCAGCAGCATACCGACAGGGGGAAACACTGAAGCTTTCTTT. It translates to CASSIPTGGNTEAFF. The chain joins TRBV5-4 to TRBJ1-1; 9 bases map to TRBD1. This CDR3 region has 15 residues. CDR1 SGHNT and CDR2 YYREEE come from the germline V gene (reference sequence). Germline trimming cut 4 bases from V and 2 bases from J; bases unmatched to any gene: 6.